These 27 T cell receptor beta chains originate from one sample sequenced in a study of blood T cell repertoires in COVID-19 (TCRdb year 2020). Preparation of the library involved the immunoSEQ multiplex PCR assay. TCRdb's version of the immuneACCESS table is confined to in-frame rearrangements and falls short of the full clone set. An unresolved V gene accounts for under half of the shortfall where checked; the remainder is of unknown origin. In all, the sample holds nearly 110,000 clones, and approximately 80% of those were seen once. The ten largest account for about 14% of the sample. The sequenced material came from peripheral blood. These receptors all come from a woman aged 60 to 75 with acute or convalescent COVID-19.

This clone was counted a single time. CDR3 DNA sequence: TGTGCCAGCAGCTTATCCTCGTCACCCCTCCACTTT. Amino acids: CASSLSSSPLHF. This rearrangement joins TRBV7-2 to TRBJ1-6, with D uncertain. The V gene's germline CDR1 is SGHTA and CDR2 FQGNSA. The CDR3 loop spans 12 amino acids. Trimming left V 2 bases short and J 10 bases short, with 6 bases between. The full variable domain, rest sourced from reference TRBV7-2 and TRBJ1-6, is GAGVSQSPSNKVTEKGKDVELRCDPISGHTALYWYRQSLGQGLEFLIYFQGNSAPDKSGLPSDRFSAERTGGSVSTLTIQRTQQEDSAVYLCASSLSSSPLHFGNGTRLTVT.

The chain links TRBV27 to TRBJ1-5; D is possibly TRBD1 (5 bases). Germline V gives CDR1 MNHEY, CDR2 SMNVEV (reference sequence). The V gene lost 6 bases and the J gene lost 0 bases, with 9 bases spanning the gap. The length of the CDR3 is 14 residues. The CDR3 coding sequence is TGTGCCAGCAGGGGGGGGTCTAGCAATCAGCCCCAGCATTTT. Encoded protein: CASRGGSSNQPQHF.

The chain joins TRBV2 to TRBJ2-5; 8 bases agree with TRBD1. CDR3 length: 15 amino acids. Trimming removed 3 bases from V and 5 bases from J; junction bases left unmatched: 8. The germline CDR1 and CDR2 sequences are SNHLY and FYNNEI. CDR3 sequence (DNA): TGTGCCAGCAGTGAGAACAGGGGGTTTGTGGAGACCCAGTACTTC. Translated: CASSENRGFVETQYF.

The rearrangement uses TRBV5-1 and TRBJ2-1, with TRBD1 identical over 11 bases. Germline V lookup: CDR1 SGHRS, CDR2 YFSETQ. V shed 0 bases and J 3 bases; nucleotides not matched to a gene: 5. The CDR3 is 17 amino acids. In DNA form, the CDR3 reads TGCGCCAGCAGCTTGGGTTCCGGGACAGGGGGCTACAATGAGCAGTTCTTC. It is translated as CASSLGSGTGGYNEQFF.

V is TRBV3-1 (or the pseudogene TRBV3-2) and J is TRBJ2-3, with D tentatively TRBD2 (5 bases). V was cut by 0 bases and J by 0 bases, with 7 bases left in between. Per the germline V gene, CDR1 is LGHDT and CDR2 is YNNKEL (reference sequence). The CDR3 length is 15 residues. CDR3 in DNA: TGTGCCAGCAGCCAAGATCCGGGAAGCACAGATACGCAGTATTTT. Encoded protein: CASSQDPGSTDTQYF.

The chain combines TRBV2 with TRBJ2-5, with 7 bases lining up with TRBD1. The CDR3 covers 15 residues. CDR1 and CDR2 (germline): SNHLY, FYNNEI. V trimming: 7 bases; J trimming: 1 base; junction bases outside the gene matches: 9. CDR3 amino acids: CASTTQGRTQETQYF. The CDR3 DNA sequence: TGTGCCAGCACCACACAGGGGAGAACCCAAGAGACCCAGTACTTC.

The chain carries TRBV21-1 and TRBJ2-1; the table's D call, TRBD2, has no DNA check behind it. TRBV21-1 is given as a pseudogene. The length of the CDR3 is 18 residues. The CDR3 region is CASSKGQLAGALGNEQFF. CDR3 DNA sequence: TGTGCCAGCAGCAAAGGGCAACTAGCGGGAGCCTTGGGCAATGAGCAGTTCTTC.

V is TRBV3-1 (or the pseudogene TRBV3-2) and J is TRBJ2-3; TRBD2 is a possible D gene (5 bases). Trimming pared 4 bases from V and 3 bases from J, leaving 14 bases between. The CDR3 is 15 residues long. Per the germline V gene, CDR1 is LGHDT and CDR2 is YNNKEL (reference sequence). The CDR3 sequence: CASSRSFEGTDTQYF. DNA for the CDR3: TGTGCCAGCAGCCGGTCGTTCGAGGGTACAGATACGCAGTATTTT.

This rearrangement joins TRBV6-5 to TRBJ2-5; no definite D call. The CDR3 contains 14 residues. V shed 6 bases and J shed 2 bases, with 13 bases lying between them. The germline CDR1 and CDR2 sequences are MNHEY and SVGAGI. The CDR3 DNA follows: TGTGCCAGCAGGCGCCCGGGTGGACAAGAGACCCAGTACTTC. As protein: CASRRPGGQETQYF.

The chain has TRBV7-8 and TRBJ2-1; TRBD2 might be the D (5 bases). This CDR3 has 15 residues. The germline V and J ends were trimmed by 5 bases and 9 bases, with 20 bases remaining between them. Germline lookup yields CDR1 SGHVS and CDR2 FQNEAQ. The CDR3 sequence is CASSQSGGAAVEQFF. CDR3 bases: TGTGCCAGCAGCCAGTCGGGCGGAGCAGCGGTTGAGCAGTTCTTC.

The rearrangement links TRBV10-3 to TRBJ1-3; 8 nucleotides match TRBD1. There are 15 residues in the CDR3. Germline loops: CDR1 ENHRY, CDR2 SYGVKD. V lost 5 bases to trimming and J lost 7 bases; unmatched junction nucleotides: 10. CDR3 sequence: CAISPPDRDSNTIYF. CDR3 DNA: TGTGCCATCAGTCCCCCGGACAGGGATAGTAACACCATATATTTT.

The CDR3 DNA reads as TGTGCCAGTAAGATCGCGGGCACAGATACGCAGTATTTT. Its translation: CASKIAGTDTQYF. This chain connects TRBV19 to TRBJ2-3, with D hard to call. This CDR3 spans 13 amino acids. Trimming shortened V by 7 bases and J by 1 base, and 9 bases separated the two germline ends. Germline V gene sequence: CDR1 LNHDA, CDR2 SQIVND (reference sequence).

V is TRBV7-3 and J is TRBJ2-7; 7 nucleotides agree with TRBD2. Per germline, CDR1 SGHTA and CDR2 FQGTGA. With 4 bases clipped from V and 5 bases from J, the junction kept 5 bases outside the gene matches. The CDR3 totals 13 residues. The CDR3 protein is CASSSAGDNEQYF. The DNA for the CDR3 is TGTGCCAGCAGCTCTGCGGGAGACAACGAGCAGTACTTC. The entire variable domain, with the rest obtained from reference TRBV7-3 and TRBJ2-7, is as follows: GAGVSQTPSNKVTEKGKYVELRCDPISGHTALYWYRQSLGQGPEFLIYFQGTGAADDSGLPNDRFFAVRPEGSVSTLKIQRTERGDSAVYLCASSSAGDNEQYFGPGTRLTVT.

The chain uses TRBV27 and TRBJ2-1, with D uncertain. CDR1 MNHEY and CDR2 SMNVEV come from the germline V gene (reference sequence). This CDR3 contains 14 residues. V was pared by 8 bases and J by 1 base, with 12 bases between. CDR3 protein: CASGLRGSYNEQFF. In nucleotides, the CDR3 is TGTGCCAGCGGTCTTCGAGGATCCTACAATGAGCAGTTCTTC.

J is TRBJ1-2 and V is TRBV19; TRBD1 matches at 7 bases. V trimming: 5 bases; J trimming: 3 bases; junction bases outside the gene matches: 6. This CDR3 region has 14 residues. The germline V gene has CDR1 LNHDA and CDR2 SQIVND (reference sequence). The CDR3 loop is CASSHNRGDYGYTF. The CDR3 DNA reads as TGTGCCAGTAGTCATAACAGGGGAGACTATGGCTACACCTTC. Supplemented by reference TRBV19 and TRBJ1-2, the full variable domain reads DGGITQSPKYLFRKEGQNVTLSCEQNLNHDAMYWYRQDPGQGLRLIYYSQIVNDFQKGDIAEGYSVSREKKESFPLTVTSAQKNPTAFYLCASSHNRGDYGYTFGSGTRLTVV.

This clone was seen a single time. The chain links TRBV11-3 to TRBJ2-3, with D possibly matching TRBD2 (5 bases). The V and J ends lost 4 bases and 4 bases respectively, with 12 bases between them. CDR3 length: 14 residues. Germline V gives CDR1 SGHNT, CDR2 YENEEA. CDR3 residues: CASSSGKRADTQYF. DNA of the CDR3: TGTGCCAGCAGCTCGGGAAAACGGGCAGATACGCAGTATTTT.

The chain recombines TRBV18 with TRBJ2-3; TRBD1 might be the D (5 bases). Between the trimmed V and J ends, which lost 2 bases and 4 bases, there was a span of 13 bases. Germline CDR1 reads KGHSH; CDR2 reads LQKENI. This CDR3 comprises 15 residues. This chain's CDR3 is CASSPVGQGSDTQYF. Written as DNA, the CDR3 is TGTGCCAGCTCACCAGTCGGGCAGGGCTCAGATACGCAGTATTTT.

V is TRBV7-2 and J is TRBJ1-3, with D perhaps matching TRBD1 (5 bases). CDR1 SGHTA and CDR2 FQGNSA come from the germline V gene. V lost 5 bases to trimming and J lost 2 bases, with 13 bases between them. This CDR3 comprises 15 residues. The CDR3 coding sequence is TGTGCCAGCAGCGTCGACAGTCGGACTGGAAACACCATATATTTT. This sequence encodes CASSVDSRTGNTIYF.

This chain connects TRBV19 to TRBJ1-5, with 8 bases lining up with TRBD1. With 7 bases clipped from V and 1 base from J, the junction kept 15 bases outside the gene matches. CDR1 is LNHDA and CDR2 is SQIVND in the germline V gene (reference sequence). CDR3 length: 18 residues. The CDR3 protein is CASTFRGPSYMSNQPQHF. In DNA form, the CDR3 reads TGTGCCAGTACCTTCAGGGGGCCGTCCTATATGAGCAATCAGCCCCAGCATTTT.

The rearrangement uses TRBV30 and TRBJ1-3, with D uncertain. The CDR3 sequence is 15 residues long. Germline V gene sequence: CDR1 GTSNPN, CDR2 SVGIG (reference sequence). V shed 1 base and J shed 4 bases, with 14 bases lying between them. In DNA, the CDR3 is TGTGCCTGGAGTGGGAGTTTCTCCATCGGAAACACCATATATTTT. Translated, it gives CAWSGSFSIGNTIYF.

This chain connects TRBV3-1 (or the pseudogene TRBV3-2) to TRBJ2-1; TRBD2 matches 7 bases. The CDR3 contains 17 residues. The ends lost 2 bases at V and 5 bases at J; junction bases unmatched: 12. CDR1 and CDR2 from the germline V gene are LGHDT and YNNKEL (reference sequence). The CDR3 DNA reads as TGTGCCAGCAGCCAAAGGTGGGGCGCGGGGGTAAACAATGAGCAGTTCTTC. It translates to CASSQRWGAGVNNEQFF.

The rearrangement links TRBV6-1 to TRBJ1-2; 7 bases map to TRBD1. In germline, CDR1 is MNHNS, CDR2 SASEGT. Trimming at V came to 0 bases and at J to 5 bases, leaving 6 bases not matched to a gene. The CDR3 runs 15 residues. CDR3 loop: CASSEALPTGYGYTF. The CDR3 DNA reads TGTGCCAGCAGTGAAGCGCTTCCGACAGGGTATGGCTACACCTTC.

The rearrangement uses TRBV3-1 (or the pseudogene TRBV3-2) and TRBJ2-7, with unresolved D. Germline-derived CDR1 and CDR2 are LGHDT and YNNKEL (reference sequence). Trimming pared 2 bases from V and 6 bases from J, leaving 11 bases between. This CDR3 is 13 amino acids long. CDR3 protein: CASSQWAAREQYF. CDR3 DNA: TGTGCCAGCAGCCAATGGGCAGCTCGCGAGCAGTACTTC.

The rearrangement uses TRBV7-8 and TRBJ1-6; D is unclear. The V end lost 3 bases, the J end lost 0 bases, and 9 bases lay between the germline ends. The germline gives CDR1 SGHVS, CDR2 FQNEAQ. The CDR3 extends over 16 amino acids. As DNA, the CDR3 is TGTGCCAGCAGCTTGGACGGGAGCTCCTATAATTCACCCCTCCACTTT. This gives the protein CASSLDGSSYNSPLHF.

This chain links TRBV29-1 with TRBJ2-5; 7 bases map to TRBD1. The V gene end was trimmed by 5 bases and the J gene end by 5 bases; junction bases not matched to a gene: 11. CDR1 is SQVTM and CDR2 is ANQGSEA in the germline V gene. There are 14 residues in the CDR3. CDR3 loop: CSVRDSRFYETQYF. CDR3 in DNA: TGCAGCGTTAGGGACAGCCGTTTTTATGAGACCCAGTACTTC.

The rearrangement joins TRBV2 to TRBJ1-5; D may be TRBD1 (5 bases). The CDR3 length is 13 residues. Germline V gives CDR1 SNHLY, CDR2 FYNNEI. V was cut by 2 bases and J by 4 bases, with 6 bases left in between. CDR3 amino acids: CASSEQGNQPQHF. The CDR3 DNA reads as TGTGCCAGCAGTGAACAGGGTAATCAGCCCCAGCATTTT.

The rearrangement joins TRBV20-1 to TRBJ2-7, with 7 bases matching TRBD1. Germline CDR1 and CDR2: DFQATT and SNEGSKA (reference sequence). CDR3 length equals 10 residues. The CDR3 loop is CSRGYYEQYF. The CDR3 DNA is TGCAGCAGGGGGTACTACGAGCAGTACTTC.